The sequence of this T cell receptor beta chain was determined in a study of OX40 agonist ivuxolimab in advanced cancers. Study in general: Ivuxolimab, an agonist antibody against OX40 (CD134), was given to patients. At 0.01 to 10 mg/kg, ivuxolimab was administered intravenously to patients every 2 weeks.

Concerning this clone itself: Its target is unknown.

Anyone with autoimmune disease history or systemic immunosuppression was excluded. Whole-study findings and limits: The authors did not determine the antigen specificity of the expanded peripheral T cells.

Clones were sequenced by immunoSEQ multiplex PCR, and TCRdb holds only the in-frame ones, with some missing. Here the sample spans roughly 80,000 clones, approximately 90% being singletons. Germline V gives CDR1 LNHDA, CDR2 SQIVND (reference sequence). This CDR3 contains 14 residues. V shed 4 bases and J shed 0 bases, with 9 bases lying between them. This chain uses TRBV19 with TRBJ1-2; D possibly corresponds to TRBD1 (6 bases). The TCR originated in an adult with an advanced solid tumor such as melanoma, head and neck, liver or kidney cancer. The sequenced sample was CD4+ or CD8+ T cells sorted from blood, obtained in a trial of the OX40 agonist ivuxolimab. The CDR3 region has the DNA TGTGCCAGTAGTACGACAGGCGCTAACTATGGCTACACCTTC. Protein: CASSTTGANYGYTF.